Presented here are 23 T cell receptor beta chains from one specimen sequenced in a study of Graves' ophthalmopathy and Graves' hyperthyroidism. As the template, RNA transcripts were used to amplify TCR beta CDR3 regions. The authors performed first-round RT-PCR with HTBI primers and then a second-round multiplex PCR. One entry per CDR3 protein results from TCRdb running MiXCR on the multiplex PCR reads. The sample comprises about 390,000 distinct CDR3 sequences, approximately 18% of which are singletons, and 2.4% rests with the top ten. The sequenced sample consisted of peripheral blood. The receptors stem from an adult woman with stable Graves' hyperthyroidism.

This clonotype was counted ten times or more. The V gene is TRBV7-2, the J gene TRBJ2-7; either TRBD1 or TRBD2 may fit D (5 bases each). Trimming shortened V by 5 bases and J by 1 base, and 12 bases separated the two germline ends. Germline CDR1 reads SGHTA; CDR2 reads FQGNSA. The CDR3 is 14 residues long. The CDR3, as DNA: TGTGCCAGCAGCCGGGGACGTCATTCCTACGAGCAGTACTTC. This codes for CASSRGRHSYEQYF. Drawing the rest from reference TRBV7-2 and TRBJ2-7, the complete variable domain is GAGVSQSPSNKVTEKGKDVELRCDPISGHTALYWYRQSLGQGLEFLIYFQGNSAPDKSGLPSDRFSAERTGGSVSTLTIQRTQQEDSAVYLCASSRGRHSYEQYFGPGTRLTVT.

This clonotype was recorded many times. The CDR3 sequence: CASSFQKQGLKQYF. The CDR3 coding sequence is TGTGCCAGCAGTTTTCAGAAACAGGGTTTGAAGCAGTACTTC. This rearrangement joins TRBV6-5 to TRBJ2-7; D is possibly TRBD1 (6 bases). Germline CDR1 is MNHEY and CDR2 is SVGAGI. The CDR3 has 14 residues. Trimming shortened V by 4 bases and J by 8 bases, and 18 bases separated the two germline ends.

This clonotype was seen many times. The rearrangement joins TRBV28 to TRBJ2-5; 9 bases align to TRBD1. CDR1 MDHEN and CDR2 SYDVKM come from the germline V gene. The CDR3 length is 14 residues. Trimming removed 5 bases from V and 1 base from J; junction bases left unmatched: 2. The CDR3 DNA reads as TGTGCCAGCAGTACGACAGGGGGCCAAGAGACCCAGTACTTC. Its translation is CASSTTGGQETQYF. The full variable domain, its missing parts supplied by reference TRBV28 and TRBJ2-5, is DVKVTQSSRYLVKRTGEKVFLECVQDMDHENMFWYRQDPGLGLRLIYFSYDVKMKEKGDIPEGYSVSREKKERFSLILESASTNQTSMYLCASSTTGGQETQYFGPGTRLLVL.

CDR3 protein: CASSGRDGRNTEAFF. CDR3 sequence (DNA): TGTGCCAGCAGCGGAAGGGACGGACGGAACACTGAAGCTTTCTTT. The chain joins TRBV5-5 to TRBJ1-1, with TRBD1 as a possible D gene (5 bases). With 4 bases removed from V and 1 base from J, the gap between germline ends came to 14 bases. This CDR3 has 15 amino acids. Germline CDR1 SGHKS, CDR2 YYEKEE (reference sequence).

This chain links TRBV6-2 or TRBV6-3 with TRBJ1-5; 7 bases match TRBD1. Unmatched junction bases numbered 10, after V lost 7 bases and J lost 7 bases. This CDR3 has 14 residues. CDR1 is MNHEY, CDR2 SVGEGT, per germline. CDR3 DNA: TGTGCCAGCACCAATGACAGGGACGTACAGCCCCAGCATTTT. Protein: CASTNDRDVQPQHF.

This clonotype was counted many times. The V call is TRBV7-3, the J call TRBJ2-5; possible D gene TRBD2, 6 bases. Looked up from germline, CDR1 is SGHTA and CDR2 is FQGTGA. This CDR3 is 13 amino acids long. V lost 5 bases to trimming and J lost 5 bases, with 12 bases between them. CDR3 amino acids: CASSAGLKETQYF. In DNA form, the CDR3 reads TGTGCCAGCAGCGCGGGACTTAAGGAGACCCAGTACTTC.

This clonotype occurred many times. The chain is built from TRBV5-6 and TRBJ2-7; D is possibly TRBD1 or TRBD2 (5 bases each). Trimming cost V 4 bases and J 4 bases, with 21 bases left between them. Germline CDR1 is SGHDT and CDR2 is YYEEEE. The CDR3 totals 16 residues. The chain's CDR3 is CASSAGTILARYEQYF. The CDR3 bases are TGTGCCAGCAGCGCAGGGACCATCTTGGCCCGTTACGAGCAGTACTTC.

This clonotype was observed many times. The chain has TRBV5-1 and TRBJ1-6; TRBD1 might be the D (5 bases). CDR1 SGHRS and CDR2 YFSETQ come from the germline V gene. The CDR3 is 19 amino acids. V was pared by 1 base and J by 0 bases, with 17 bases between. CDR3 sequence: CASSLWGPTASSYNSPLHF. The CDR3, as DNA: TGCGCCAGCAGCTTGTGGGGACCTACAGCAAGCTCCTATAATTCACCCCTCCACTTT.

This clonotype was found many times. The chain combines TRBV7-9 with TRBJ1-2; no clear D. This CDR3 has 13 amino acids. Germline V gene sequence: CDR1 SEHNR, CDR2 FQNEAQ (reference sequence). V was pared by 5 bases and J by 4 bases, with 11 bases between. The CDR3 is CASSRGNGYGYTF. Written as DNA, the CDR3 is TGTGCCAGCAGCCGAGGAAATGGCTATGGCTACACCTTC.

The chain has TRBV18 and TRBJ1-5; no reliable D call. Trimming took off 1 base at V and 7 bases at J, with 11 bases between the two ends. Germline V gives CDR1 KGHSH, CDR2 LQKENI. The CDR3 totals 14 residues. CDR3 loop: CASSPRLFEQPQHF. The CDR3 nucleotides are TGTGCCAGCTCACCACGCCTGTTCGAACAGCCCCAGCATTTT. The full variable domain, rest sourced from reference TRBV18 and TRBJ1-5, is NAGVMQNPRHLVRRRGQEARLRCSPMKGHSHVYWYRQLPEEGLKFMVYLQKENIIDESGMPKERFSAEFPKEGPSILRIQQVVRGDSAAYFCASSPRLFEQPQHFGDGTRLSIL.

This clonotype appeared many times. The V gene is TRBV7-8, the J gene TRBJ2-7; 9 bases match TRBD1. This CDR3 region has 17 residues. Germline CDR1 SGHVS, CDR2 FQNEAQ. Trimming cost V 5 bases and J 2 bases; bases outside gene matches: 13. CDR3 amino acids: CASSPESPGQGAYEQYF. The CDR3 nucleotides read TGTGCCAGCAGCCCCGAGTCCCCGGGACAGGGCGCCTACGAGCAGTACTTC.

In its sample, this clonotype was seen once. This rearrangement joins TRBV2 to TRBJ1-2; D unresolved. From germline, CDR1 is SNHLY and CDR2 FYNNEI. Trimming pared 5 bases from V and 4 bases from J, leaving 14 bases between. The CDR3 consists of 14 residues. CDR3 in amino acids: CASSRSNGFYGYTF. CDR3 nucleotides: TGTGCCAGCAGTCGAAGCAACGGATTCTATGGCTACACCTTC.

This clonotype was found a few times. The V and J genes are TRBV6-5 and TRBJ2-5, with 8 bases that match TRBD1. The ends lost 0 bases at V and 4 bases at J; junction bases unmatched: 4. Germline-derived CDR1 and CDR2 are MNHEY and SVGAGI. The CDR3 consists of 15 residues. The CDR3 sequence is CASSYSYRGRETQYF. The CDR3 region has the DNA TGTGCCAGCAGTTACTCGTACAGGGGGAGAGAGACCCAGTACTTC.

This clonotype was seen ten or more times. The genes are TRBV20-1 and TRBJ1-1, with D tentatively TRBD1 (5 bases). This CDR3 has 14 amino acids. V dropped 0 bases and J dropped 7 bases, with 15 bases sitting between them. Germline CDR1 DFQATT, CDR2 SNEGSKA (reference sequence). The CDR3, as DNA: TGCAGTGCTAGAGATTCGGCGGGGGAGGATGAAGCTTTCTTT. It specifies CSARDSAGEDEAFF.

There are many counts of this clonotype. This CDR3 is CASSGQQKTYEQYF. The CDR3 coding sequence is TGTGCCAGCAGCGGCCAGCAGAAAACCTACGAGCAGTACTTC. The genes are TRBV11-3 and TRBJ2-7, with no clear D. V dropped 5 bases and J dropped 2 bases, with 13 bases sitting between them. The CDR3 runs to 14 residues. Per germline, CDR1 SGHNT and CDR2 YENEEA. The variable domain in full, completed from reference TRBV11-3 and TRBJ2-7, reads EAGVVQSPRYKIIEKKQPVAFWCNPISGHNTLYWYLQNLGQGPELLIRYENEEAVDDSQLPKDRFSAERLKGVDSTLKIQPAELGDSAVYLCASSGQQKTYEQYFGPGTRLTVT.

In its sample, this clonotype was seen many times. The rearrangement links TRBV12-3 or TRBV12-4 to TRBJ2-7, with 8 bases lining up with TRBD1. This CDR3 comprises 15 residues. J gave up 5 bases and V 5 bases, and 11 bases lay outside the gene matches. The CDR3 sequence is CASSHPTGVRNEQYF. CDR3 DNA sequence: TGTGCCAGCAGTCACCCGACAGGGGTTAGGAACGAGCAGTACTTC.

This clonotype has a count of ten or more. The V call is TRBV12-3 or TRBV12-4, the J call TRBJ2-7, with unresolved D. The V end was cut by 8 bases, the J end by 0 bases, with 20 bases between. The CDR3 has 16 amino acids. CDR3 protein: CASADIHRLSSYEQYF. The CDR3, as DNA: TGTGCCAGCGCCGACATACATCGATTGAGCTCCTACGAGCAGTACTTC.

This clonotype was counted ten times or more. V usage is TRBV12-3 or TRBV12-4 and J usage is TRBJ1-1; the D gene is possibly TRBD1 (5 bases). Trimming removed 8 bases at V and 2 bases at J, with 15 bases between. The CDR3 length is 14 residues. Here the CDR3 reads CASETPGRNTEAFF. CDR3 DNA: TGTGCCAGCGAAACACCGGGACGTAACACTGAAGCTTTCTTT.

This clonotype was counted once. V and J are TRBV28 and TRBJ2-7; TRBD1 aligns across 7 bases. CDR3 length: 16 residues. Germline CDR1 and CDR2: MDHEN and SYDVKM. V dropped 5 bases and J dropped 5; count of bases not matched to a gene: 15. CDR3 amino acids: CASSGVWDSLAHEQYF. The CDR3 nucleotides are TGTGCCAGCAGTGGCGTCTGGGACAGCCTCGCCCACGAGCAGTACTTC.

This clonotype was seen at least ten times. The chain combines TRBV20-1 with TRBJ2-2; weak D call: TRBD2 (6 bases). Germline lookup yields CDR1 DFQATT and CDR2 SNEGSKA (reference sequence). The CDR3 is made up of 15 amino acids. V was shortened by 3 bases and J by 4 bases, with 15 bases between the two germline ends. This chain's CDR3 is CSARGGGRGTGELFF. CDR3 DNA sequence: TGCAGTGCTAGGGGAGGAGGCCGCGGCACCGGGGAGCTGTTTTTT.

This clonotype was recorded at least ten times. The chain carries TRBV6-1 and TRBJ1-2; 9 nucleotides align to TRBD1. Germline-derived CDR1 and CDR2 are MNHNS and SASEGT. The V gene end was trimmed by 0 bases and the J gene end by 4 bases; junction bases not matched to a gene: 12. CDR3 length equals 18 residues. CDR3 sequence reads: CASSEAGGGPTGGYGYTF. In DNA form, the CDR3 reads TGTGCCAGCAGTGAAGCAGGGGGGGGACCGACAGGGGGCTATGGCTACACCTTC.

This rearrangement joins TRBV5-1 to TRBJ2-6; D tentatively fits TRBD1 or TRBD2 (5 bases each). Germline CDR1 reads SGHRS; CDR2 reads YFSETQ. V dropped 4 bases and J dropped 4 bases, with 12 bases sitting between them. There are 15 residues in the CDR3. CDR3 amino acids: CASSRWGSGANVLTF. In DNA, the CDR3 is TGCGCCAGCAGCCGGTGGGGGTCCGGGGCCAACGTCCTGACTTTC.

This clonotype has more than one count but fewer than ten. At one end, the junction sequence differs from germline, possibly due to a read error. The V gene is TRBV2, the J gene TRBJ2-4, with 10 positions matching TRBD1. The germline V gene encodes CDR1 SNHLY and CDR2 FYNNEI. This CDR3 has 15 amino acids. The CDR3 coding sequence is TGTGCCAGCAACCGGGACAGGGGTGCCAAAAACGTTCAGTACTTC. Its protein is CASNRDRGAKNVQYF.